A selection of T cell receptor beta chains follows, all from one sample in a study of blood T cells in healthy people across ages. TCRdb passed the 5' RACE reads through MiXCR, listing each CDR3 protein once. This table holds about 970,000 distinct CDR3 sequences, roughly 47% found once. Material: blood. These receptors all stem from an older woman in good health. Each CDR3 is given with its conserved first and last residue. The D gene is left open where the match is weak. Rows give clone size only sometimes, using once, few, many, or a class for an expanded clone.

size: -; V: TRBV7-2; D: TRBD2; J: TRBJ2-1; CDR3: CASSGRTSGTSYNEQFF; DNA: TGTGCCAGCAGCGGCAGGACTAGCGGGACTTCCTACAATGAGCAGTTCTTC
size: few; V: TRBV7-2; D: TRBD2; J: TRBJ2-4; CDR3: CASSLYLGRRENIQYF; DNA: TGTGCCAGCAGCTTATACCTCGGGAGGCGGGAAAACATTCAGTACTTC
size: -; V: TRBV5-1; D: -; J: TRBJ2-5; CDR3: CASGGQPGQETQYF; DNA: TGCGCCAGTGGGGGGCAACCGGGTCAAGAGACCCAGTACTTC
size: -; V: TRBV7-2; D: TRBD2; J: TRBJ2-5; CDR3: CASSLGASGSRETQYF; DNA: TGTGCCAGCAGCTTAGGCGCTAGCGGGAGTAGAGAGACCCAGTACTTC
size: few; V: TRBV3-1; D: TRBD2; J: TRBJ2-7; CDR3: CASSEGLAGPHYEQYF; DNA: TGTGCCAGCAGCGAAGGACTAGCGGGACCTCACTACGAGCAGTACTTC
size: -; V: TRBV28; D: -; J: TRBJ2-5; CDR3: CASSLLGGGAYQETQYF; DNA: TGTGCCAGCAGTTTATTAGGTGGGGGCGCCTACCAAGAGACCCAGTACTTC
size: few; V: TRBV4-1; D: TRBD2; J: TRBJ2-5; CDR3: CASSQAGLAGGETQYF; DNA: TGCGCCAGCAGCCAAGCGGGACTAGCGGGAGGAGAGACCCAGTACTTC
size: -; V: TRBV2; D: -; J: TRBJ1-1; CDR3: CASRERSGSATEAFF; DNA: TGTGCCAGCAGAGAACGATCAGGGAGCGCCACTGAAGCTTTCTTT
size: -; V: TRBV7-2; D: TRBD1; J: TRBJ1-4; CDR3: CASSLPGTGNEKLFF; DNA: TGTGCCAGCAGCCTTCCCGGGACAGGAAATGAAAAACTGTTTTTT
size: many; V: TRBV29-1; D: -; J: TRBJ2-7; CDR3: CSAYGDPNEQYF; DNA: TGCAGCGCCTATGGGGATCCCAACGAGCAGTACTTC
size: few; V: TRBV28; D: -; J: TRBJ2-5; CDR3: CASRPTARETQYF; DNA: TGTGCCAGCAGGCCCACTGCGAGGGAGACCCAGTACTTC
size: few; V: TRBV4-1; D: TRBD1; J: TRBJ2-3; CDR3: CASSQDWTGIGTDTQYF; DNA: TGCGCCAGCAGCCAAGATTGGACAGGGATTGGGACAGATACGCAGTATTTT
size: few; V: TRBV6-5; D: TRBD1; J: TRBJ2-7; CDR3: CASSGTGEYEQYF; DNA: TGTGCCAGCAGTGGTACAGGGGAATACGAGCAGTACTTC
size: -; V: TRBV7-9; D: -; J: TRBJ2-7; CDR3: CASSWDQYEQYF; DNA: TGTGCCAGCAGCTGGGACCAGTACGAGCAGTACTTC
size: few; V: TRBV28; D: -; J: TRBJ1-2; CDR3: CASSRGPGRDYGYTF; DNA: TGTGCCAGCAGTAGGGGCCCCGGGCGTGACTATGGCTACACCTTC
size: -; V: TRBV20-1; D: TRBD2; J: TRBJ2-7; CDR3: CSARKGLAGGVSGYEQYF; DNA: TGCAGTGCTAGAAAAGGGCTAGCGGGAGGAGTGAGCGGGTACGAGCAGTACTTC
size: -; V: TRBV28; D: -; J: TRBJ2-7; CDR3: CASSQTQGASYEQYF; DNA: TGTGCCAGCAGCCAAACTCAGGGTGCCTCCTACGAGCAGTACTTC
size: few; V: TRBV7-2; D: -; J: TRBJ2-3; CDR3: CASSAGLLSTDTQYF; DNA: TGTGCCAGCAGCGCAGGACTTCTTAGCACAGATACGCAGTATTTT
size: -; V: TRBV20-1; D: TRBD2; J: TRBJ2-1; CDR3: CSASEGGAINEQFF; DNA: TGCAGTGCTAGTGAGGGAGGGGCCATCAATGAGCAGTTCTTC
size: -; V: TRBV28; D: TRBD2; J: TRBJ2-5; CDR3: CASSLTSGRPVYF; DNA: TGTGCCAGCAGTTTGACTAGCGGGAGGCCAGTGTACTTC
size: -; V: TRBV5-5; D: -; J: TRBJ1-5; CDR3: CASSLEGRGDQPQHF; DNA: TGTGCCAGCAGCTTGGAGGGGCGAGGGGATCAGCCCCAGCATTTT
size: once; V: TRBV5-4; D: TRBD2; J: TRBJ2-1; CDR3: CASSSIREGRNEQFF; DNA: TGTGCCAGCAGCTCGATCCGGGAGGGCCGCAATGAGCAGTTCTTC
size: few; V: TRBV21-1; D: -; J: TRBJ1-1; CDR3: CASSKLPTGRAYTEAFF; DNA: TGTGCCAGCAGCAAACTCCCAACAGGACGGGCGTACACTGAAGCTTTCTTT
size: -; V: TRBV20-1; D: -; J: TRBJ2-1; CDR3: CSARGDSFLEQFF; DNA: TGCAGTGCTAGAGGGGACTCGTTCCTCGAGCAGTTCTTC
size: few; V: TRBV4-3; D: -; J: TRBJ2-5; CDR3: CASSQDGWQETQYF; DNA: TGCGCCAGCAGCCAAGATGGGTGGCAAGAGACCCAGTACTTC
size: few; V: TRBV20-1; D: -; J: TRBJ1-5; CDR3: CSAREWAGNQPQHF; DNA: TGCAGTGCTAGAGAATGGGCGGGCAATCAGCCCCAGCATTTT
size: -; V: TRBV27; D: TRBD2; J: TRBJ2-7; CDR3: CASSTIFAPGGRPHEQYF; DNA: TGTGCCAGCAGTACCATCTTTGCGCCGGGAGGGAGGCCCCACGAGCAGTACTTC
size: -; V: TRBV3-1; D: TRBD2; J: TRBJ2-2; CDR3: CASSLVAGGAGELFF; DNA: TGTGCCAGCAGCTTGGTAGCGGGAGGGGCCGGGGAGCTGTTTTTT
size: few; V: TRBV29-1; D: -; J: TRBJ2-3; CDR3: CSVEAQSDTQYF; DNA: TGCAGCGTTGAAGCACAATCAGATACGCAGTATTTT
size: -; V: TRBV27; D: -; J: TRBJ2-1; CDR3: CASSFGVSNEQFF; DNA: TGTGCCAGCAGTTTCGGTGTGAGCAATGAGCAGTTCTTC
size: -; V: TRBV12-3/TRBV12-4; D: -; J: TRBJ2-7; CDR3: CASSLGRRSSNPSYEQYF; DNA: TGTGCCAGCAGTTTAGGTCGGAGGTCCAGCAACCCCTCCTACGAGCAGTACTTC
size: -; V: TRBV4-1; D: -; J: TRBJ1-2; CDR3: CASSEANYGYTF; DNA: TGCGCCAGCAGCGAGGCTAACTATGGCTACACCTTC
size: -; V: TRBV20-1; D: TRBD1; J: TRBJ2-1; CDR3: CSARGQESSYNEQFF; DNA: TGCAGTGCCAGGGGACAGGAATCCTCCTACAATGAGCAGTTCTTC
size: -; V: TRBV11-2; D: TRBD1; J: TRBJ2-3; CDR3: CASSPGQVRTDTQYF; DNA: TGTGCCAGCAGCCCGGGACAGGTTCGCACAGATACGCAGTATTTT
size: once; V: TRBV20-1; D: TRBD1; J: TRBJ1-5; CDR3: CSALPGTGGFNQPQHF; DNA: TGCAGTGCCCTTCCCGGGACAGGGGGTTTCAATCAGCCCCAGCATTTT
size: -; V: TRBV2; D: TRBD1; J: TRBJ1-2; CDR3: CASSGQGYGYTF; DNA: TGTGCCAGCAGTGGACAGGGGTATGGCTACACCTTC
size: once; V: TRBV6-2/TRBV6-3; D: -; J: TRBJ1-2; CDR3: CASSYDSWYGYTF; DNA: TGTGCCAGCAGTTACGATTCGTGGTATGGCTACACCTTC
size: -; V: TRBV6-2/TRBV6-3; D: TRBD2; J: TRBJ2-2; CDR3: CASSTDGLAANTGELFF; DNA: TGTGCCAGCAGTACCGATGGACTAGCGGCGAACACCGGGGAGCTGTTTTTT
size: -; V: TRBV14; D: TRBD1; J: TRBJ1-1; CDR3: CASSRTGATEAFF; DNA: TGTGCCAGCAGCCGGACAGGAGCAACTGAAGCTTTCTTT
size: once; V: TRBV7-9; D: -; J: TRBJ2-1; CDR3: CASSLAGTLPSNEQFF; DNA: TGTGCCAGCAGCTTAGCTGGGACTCTCCCGTCCAATGAGCAGTTCTTC
size: few; V: TRBV2; D: -; J: TRBJ2-5; CDR3: CASHGETQYF; DNA: TGTGCCAGCCATGGAGAGACCCAGTACTTC
size: -; V: TRBV5-1; D: -; J: TRBJ2-7; CDR3: CASAFNPGLAYEQYF; DNA: TGCGCCAGCGCCTTTAATCCGGGACTGGCCTACGAGCAGTACTTC
size: few; V: TRBV4-1; D: -; J: TRBJ1-5; CDR3: CASSQDLPQPQHF; DNA: TGCGCCAGCAGCCAAGATCTTCCTCAGCCCCAGCATTTT
size: -; V: TRBV5-1; D: -; J: TRBJ2-2; CDR3: CASSVGRGLTGELFF; DNA: TGCGCCAGCAGCGTCGGGCGGGGGCTTACCGGGGAGCTGTTTTTT
size: few; V: TRBV12-5; D: -; J: TRBJ1-2; CDR3: CASGLVRLEGRLTIPFYGYTF; DNA: TGTGCTAGTGGTTTGGTACGATTGGAGGGCAGGCTCACGATCCCCTTCTATGGCTACACCTTC
size: -; V: TRBV4-2; D: TRBD1; J: TRBJ2-7; CDR3: CASSQEGRGPYYEQYF; DNA: TGTGCCAGCAGCCAAGAAGGCAGGGGGCCCTATTACGAGCAGTACTTC